This T cell receptor (beta chain) stems from a study of T-cell memory formation after mild COVID-19. Overall study results and limits: Among clones contracting day 15 to 85, CD4/CD8 was balanced, whereas later expanders leaned CD4+.

This clonotype was observed a handful of times. The antigen is undetermined. J was trimmed by 6 bases and V by 3 bases; bases with no gene match: 4. CDR3 size: 15 residues. From germline, CDR1 is SGHTA and CDR2 FQGTGA. TCR alpha and TCR beta cDNA libraries carrying sample barcodes and UMIs were produced by 5'RACE using constant-segment primers. MiXCR, run by TCRdb on the 5' RACE reads, gives a single entry per CDR3 protein. The sample gives 270,000 or so distinct CDR3 sequences, 16% of which show up once; 20% to 25% is in the top ten. The chain combines TRBV7-3 with TRBJ2-3; 12 nucleotides line up with TRBD2. Sequencing was carried out using PBMCs or a T cell subset sorted from them (not recorded which). The origin of this receptor is a man younger than 35 who had mild COVID-19 (a few samples of this study predate the infection). Cell type and time point are not known. This chain's CDR3 is CASSFSSGGVDTQYF. Here the CDR3 DNA reads TGTGCCAGCAGCTTTTCTAGCGGGGGGGTTGATACGCAGTATTTT.